What follows is one T cell receptor beta chain and its context. The data belong to a study of T cell changes during pregnancy in multiple sclerosis. Germline V gene sequence: CDR1 SGHVS, CDR2 FQNEAQ. V was clipped by 5 bases and J by 2 bases; unmatched bases: 3. The CDR3 has 13 amino acids. Using immunoSEQ multiplex PCR, the repertoire was profiled, and TCRdb retains in-frame clones only, with some absent. The sample holds fewer than 100,000 clones, around 93% seen once. The chain combines TRBV7-8 with TRBJ2-7, with TRBD1 matching over 7 bases. The specimen comprised peripheral blood, sampled after pregnancy. This TCR derives from a female donor in good health, enrolled as a control in a pregnancy study. CDR3 sequence (DNA): TGTGCCAGCAGCAAACAGGGGACCTACGAGCAGTACTTC. Translated, it gives CASSKQGTYEQYF.